This T cell receptor beta chain was captured by sequencing in a study of regulatory T cells in long-lasting Graves disease. Study in general: Positivity for TSH receptor antibodies plus over 5 years of antithyroid drugs meant persistent Graves' disease. Overall study findings and caveats: Persistent cases favored TRBV28, TRBJ1-2 and TRBJ2-5.

HTBI primers from iRepertoire and Arm-PCR of CDR3 regions yielded the TCR beta libraries. TCRdb recomputed calls from the multiplex PCR reads with MiXCR, one row per CDR3 protein. The sample has over 450,000 distinct CDR3 sequences, about 22% seen once; the top ten hold approximately 6.4%. The germline gives CDR1 SGHRS, CDR2 YFSETQ. Trimming cost V 0 bases and J 2 bases, with 13 bases left between them. CDR3 length: 16 amino acids. Time point specified: persistent/refractory GD, antithyroid drugs over 5 years with positive TRAb. From RNA extracted from PBMCs, the TCR library was made. Patients came through an endocrinology department, and that department was in Xi'an, China. With respect to this clonotype: The antigen remains unidentified.

V usage is TRBV5-1 and J usage is TRBJ2-3; D possibly matches TRBD1 or TRBD2 (5 bases each). The sequencing used peripheral blood mononuclear cells (PBMCs), collected when the disease was refractory, from a patient treated with antithyroid drugs. This clonotype was obtained from a female donor with Graves disease. The CDR3 DNA reads TGCGCCAGCAGCTTGGCCTGGGGGACCCCCACAGATACGCAGTATTTT. It codes for CASSLAWGTPTDTQYF. The entire variable domain, with the rest obtained from reference TRBV5-1 and TRBJ2-3, is as follows: KAGVTQTPRYLIKTRGQQVTLSCSPISGHRSVSWYQQTPGQGLQFLFEYFSETQRNKGNFPGRFSGRQFSNSRSEMNVSTLELGDSALYLCASSLAWGTPTDTQYFGPGTRLTVL.